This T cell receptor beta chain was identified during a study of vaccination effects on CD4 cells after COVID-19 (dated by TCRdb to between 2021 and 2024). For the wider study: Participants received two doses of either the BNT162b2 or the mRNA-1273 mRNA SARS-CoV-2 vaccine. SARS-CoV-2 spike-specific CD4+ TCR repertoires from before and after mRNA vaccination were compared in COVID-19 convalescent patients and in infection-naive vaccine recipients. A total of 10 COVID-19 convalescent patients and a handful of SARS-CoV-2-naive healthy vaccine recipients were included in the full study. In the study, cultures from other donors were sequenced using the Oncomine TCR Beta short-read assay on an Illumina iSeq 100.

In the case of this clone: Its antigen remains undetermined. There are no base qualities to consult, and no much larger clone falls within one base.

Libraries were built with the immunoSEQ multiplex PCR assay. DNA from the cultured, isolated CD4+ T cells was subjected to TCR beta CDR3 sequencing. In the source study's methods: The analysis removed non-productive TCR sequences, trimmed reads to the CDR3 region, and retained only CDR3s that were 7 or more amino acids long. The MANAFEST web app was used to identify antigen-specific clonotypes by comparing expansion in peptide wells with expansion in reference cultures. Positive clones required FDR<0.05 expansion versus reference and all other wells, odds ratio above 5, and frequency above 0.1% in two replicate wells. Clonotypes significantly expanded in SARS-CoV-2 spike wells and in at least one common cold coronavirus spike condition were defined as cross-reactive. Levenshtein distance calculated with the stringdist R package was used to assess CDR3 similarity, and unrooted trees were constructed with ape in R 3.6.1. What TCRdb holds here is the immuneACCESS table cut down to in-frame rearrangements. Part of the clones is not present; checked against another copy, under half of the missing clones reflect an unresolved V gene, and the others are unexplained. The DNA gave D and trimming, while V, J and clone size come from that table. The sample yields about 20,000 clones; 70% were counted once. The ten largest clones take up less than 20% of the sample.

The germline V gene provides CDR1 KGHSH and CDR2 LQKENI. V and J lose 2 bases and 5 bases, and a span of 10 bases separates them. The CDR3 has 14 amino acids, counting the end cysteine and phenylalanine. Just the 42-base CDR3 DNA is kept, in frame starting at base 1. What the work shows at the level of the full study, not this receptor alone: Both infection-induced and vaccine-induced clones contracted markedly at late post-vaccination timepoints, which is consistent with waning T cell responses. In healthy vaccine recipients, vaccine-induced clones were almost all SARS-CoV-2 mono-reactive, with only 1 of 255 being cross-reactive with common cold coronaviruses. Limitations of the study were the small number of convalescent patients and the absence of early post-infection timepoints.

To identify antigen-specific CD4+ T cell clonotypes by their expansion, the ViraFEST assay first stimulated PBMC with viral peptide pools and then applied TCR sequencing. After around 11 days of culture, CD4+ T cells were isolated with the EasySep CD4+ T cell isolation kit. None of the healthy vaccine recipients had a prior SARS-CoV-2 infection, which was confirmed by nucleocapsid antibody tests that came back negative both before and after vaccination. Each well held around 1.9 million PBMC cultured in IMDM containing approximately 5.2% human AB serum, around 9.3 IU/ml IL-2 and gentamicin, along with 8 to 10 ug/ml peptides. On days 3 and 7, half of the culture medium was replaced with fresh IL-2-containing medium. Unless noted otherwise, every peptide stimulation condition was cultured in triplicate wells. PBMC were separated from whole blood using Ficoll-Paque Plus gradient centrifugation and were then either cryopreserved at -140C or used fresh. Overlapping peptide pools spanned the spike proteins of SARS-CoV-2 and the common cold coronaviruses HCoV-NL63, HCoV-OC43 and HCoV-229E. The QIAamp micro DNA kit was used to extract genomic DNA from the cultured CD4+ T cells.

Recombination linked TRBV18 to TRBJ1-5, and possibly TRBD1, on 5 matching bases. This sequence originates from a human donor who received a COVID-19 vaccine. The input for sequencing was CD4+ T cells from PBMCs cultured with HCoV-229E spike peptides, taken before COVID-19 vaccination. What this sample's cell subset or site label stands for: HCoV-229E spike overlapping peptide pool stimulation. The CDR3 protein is CASSPGGAHQPQHF. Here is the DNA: TGTGCCAGCTCACCAGGAGGGGCCCATCAGCCCCAGCATTTT.